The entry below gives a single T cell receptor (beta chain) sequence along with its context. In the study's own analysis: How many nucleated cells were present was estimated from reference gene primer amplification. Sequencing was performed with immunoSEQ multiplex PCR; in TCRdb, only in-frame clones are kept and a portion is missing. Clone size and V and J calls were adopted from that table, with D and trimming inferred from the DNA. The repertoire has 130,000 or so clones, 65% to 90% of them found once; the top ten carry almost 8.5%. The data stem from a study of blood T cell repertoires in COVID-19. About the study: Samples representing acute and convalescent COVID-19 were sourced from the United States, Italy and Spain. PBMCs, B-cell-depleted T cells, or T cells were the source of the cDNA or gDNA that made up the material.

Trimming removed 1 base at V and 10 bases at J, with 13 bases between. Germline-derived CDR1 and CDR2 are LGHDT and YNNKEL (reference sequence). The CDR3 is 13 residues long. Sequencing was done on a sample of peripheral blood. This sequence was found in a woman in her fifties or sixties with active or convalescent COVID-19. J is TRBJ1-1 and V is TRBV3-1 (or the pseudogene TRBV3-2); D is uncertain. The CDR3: CASSQVGESVAFF. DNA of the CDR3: TGTGCCAGCAGCCAAGTCGGGGAATCGGTAGCTTTCTTT.